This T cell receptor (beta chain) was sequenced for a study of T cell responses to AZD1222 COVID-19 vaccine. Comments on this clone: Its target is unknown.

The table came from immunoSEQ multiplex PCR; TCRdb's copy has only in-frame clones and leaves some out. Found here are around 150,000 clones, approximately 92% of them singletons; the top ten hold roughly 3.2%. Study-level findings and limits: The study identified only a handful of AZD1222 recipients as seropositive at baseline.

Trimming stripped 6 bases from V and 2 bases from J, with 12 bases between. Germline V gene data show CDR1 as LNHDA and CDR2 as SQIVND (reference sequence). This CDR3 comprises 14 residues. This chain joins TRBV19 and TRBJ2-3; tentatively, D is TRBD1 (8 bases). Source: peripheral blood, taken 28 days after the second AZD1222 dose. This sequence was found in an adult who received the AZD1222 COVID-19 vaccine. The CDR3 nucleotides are TGTGCCAGTAGGGACAGGGACTACACAGATACGCAGTATTTT. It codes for CASRDRDYTDTQYF.